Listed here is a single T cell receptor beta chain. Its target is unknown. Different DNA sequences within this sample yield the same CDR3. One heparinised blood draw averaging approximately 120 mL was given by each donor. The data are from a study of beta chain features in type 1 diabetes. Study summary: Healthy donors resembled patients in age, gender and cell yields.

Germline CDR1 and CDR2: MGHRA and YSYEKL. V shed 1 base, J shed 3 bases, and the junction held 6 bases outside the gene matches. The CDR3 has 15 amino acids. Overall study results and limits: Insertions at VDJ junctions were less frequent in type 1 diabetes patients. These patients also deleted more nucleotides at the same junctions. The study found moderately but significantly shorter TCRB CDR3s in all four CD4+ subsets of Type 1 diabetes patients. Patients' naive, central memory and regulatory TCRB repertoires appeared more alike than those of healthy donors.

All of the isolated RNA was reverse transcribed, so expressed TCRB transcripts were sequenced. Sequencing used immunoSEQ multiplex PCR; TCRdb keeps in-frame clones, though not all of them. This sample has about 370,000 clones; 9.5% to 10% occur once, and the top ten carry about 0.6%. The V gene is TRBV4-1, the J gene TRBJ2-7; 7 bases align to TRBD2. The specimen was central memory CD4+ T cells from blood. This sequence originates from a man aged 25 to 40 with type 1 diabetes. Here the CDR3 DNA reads TGCGCCAGCAGCCAAGGGCGGGAGTCTGACTACGAGCAGTACTTC. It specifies CASSQGRESDYEQYF.